The source of this T cell receptor (beta chain) is a study of T cell responses to AZD1222 COVID-19 vaccine. Whole-study results and caveats: Only 5 or 6 individuals given AZD1222 were seropositive at baseline. It should be noted that donors were predominantly white British and more often female, and clonal diversity was possibly underestimated. Rises in breadth and depth of Spike-specific TCRs came after two AZD1222 doses.

With respect to this clone: Antigen unknown.

Doses given second, at about 4 or about 12 weeks, were pooled. The CDR3 is 14 amino acids. Trimming stripped 4 bases from V and 4 bases from J, with 10 bases between. Germline V CDR1 and CDR2: LGHDT, YNNKEL (reference sequence). Produced via immunoSEQ multiplex PCR; TCRdb's table is partial and in-frame only. The sample lists about 42,000 clones; approximately 80% were seen once. This clonotype was obtained from an adult who received the AZD1222 COVID-19 vaccine. Specimen: peripheral blood, collected 28 days after the second AZD1222 dose. The chain combines TRBV3-1 (or the pseudogene TRBV3-2) with TRBJ2-2; D unresolved. The CDR3 spells CASSPFLGTGELFF. DNA for the CDR3: TGTGCCAGCAGCCCCTTTTTGGGCACCGGGGAGCTGTTTTTT.